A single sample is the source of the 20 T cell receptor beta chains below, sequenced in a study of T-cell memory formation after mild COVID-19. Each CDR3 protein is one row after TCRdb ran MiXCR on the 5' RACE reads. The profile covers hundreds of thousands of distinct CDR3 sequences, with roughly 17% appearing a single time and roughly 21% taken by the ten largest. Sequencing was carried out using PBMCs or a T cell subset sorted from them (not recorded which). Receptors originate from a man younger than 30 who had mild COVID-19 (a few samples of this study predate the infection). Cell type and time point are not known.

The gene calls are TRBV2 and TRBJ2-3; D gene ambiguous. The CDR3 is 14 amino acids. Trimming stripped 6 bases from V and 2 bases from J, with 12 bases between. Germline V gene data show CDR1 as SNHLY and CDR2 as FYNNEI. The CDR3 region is CASRGSPNTDTQYF. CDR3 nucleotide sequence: TGTGCCAGCAGGGGCAGTCCAAACACAGATACGCAGTATTTT.

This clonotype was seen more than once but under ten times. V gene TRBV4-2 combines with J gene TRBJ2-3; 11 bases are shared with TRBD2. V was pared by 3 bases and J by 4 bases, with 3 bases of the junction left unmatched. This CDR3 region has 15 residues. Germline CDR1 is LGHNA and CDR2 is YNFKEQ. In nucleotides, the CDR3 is TGTGCCAGCAGCCAGAGTAGCGGGGGGGCAGATACGCAGTATTTT. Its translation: CASSQSSGGADTQYF.

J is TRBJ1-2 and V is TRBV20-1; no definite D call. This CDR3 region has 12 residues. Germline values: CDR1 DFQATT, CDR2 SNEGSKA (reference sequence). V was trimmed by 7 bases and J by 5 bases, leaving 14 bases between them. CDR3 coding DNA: TGCAGTGTTCCGGGCTTTAATTATGGCTACACCTTC. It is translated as CSVPGFNYGYTF.

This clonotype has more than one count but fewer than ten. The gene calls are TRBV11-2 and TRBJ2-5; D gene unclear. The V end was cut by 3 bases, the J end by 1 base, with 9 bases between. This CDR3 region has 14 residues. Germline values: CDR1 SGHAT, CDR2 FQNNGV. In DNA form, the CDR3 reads TGTGCCAGCAGCTTCTCCTTCATCCAAGAGACCCAGTACTTC. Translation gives CASSFSFIQETQYF.

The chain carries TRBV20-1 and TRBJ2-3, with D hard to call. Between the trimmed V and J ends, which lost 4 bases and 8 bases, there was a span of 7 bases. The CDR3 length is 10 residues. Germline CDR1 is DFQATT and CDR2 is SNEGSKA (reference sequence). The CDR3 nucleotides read TGCAGTGCTAATCTGGTTACGCAGTATTTT. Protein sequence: CSANLVTQYF.

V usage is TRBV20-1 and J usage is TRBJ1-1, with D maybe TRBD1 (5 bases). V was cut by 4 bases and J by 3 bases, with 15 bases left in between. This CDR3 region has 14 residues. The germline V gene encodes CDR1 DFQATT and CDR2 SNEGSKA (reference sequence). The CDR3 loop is CSAIPTAGDTEAFF. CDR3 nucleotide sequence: TGCAGTGCTATCCCGACAGCGGGGGACACTGAAGCTTTCTTT.

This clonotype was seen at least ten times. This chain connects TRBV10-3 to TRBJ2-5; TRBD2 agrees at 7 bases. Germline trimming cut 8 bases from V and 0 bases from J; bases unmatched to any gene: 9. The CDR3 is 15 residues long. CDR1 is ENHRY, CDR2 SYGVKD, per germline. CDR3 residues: CAIRSGGGDQETQYF. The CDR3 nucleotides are TGTGCCATCCGGTCGGGAGGCGGGGACCAAGAGACCCAGTACTTC.

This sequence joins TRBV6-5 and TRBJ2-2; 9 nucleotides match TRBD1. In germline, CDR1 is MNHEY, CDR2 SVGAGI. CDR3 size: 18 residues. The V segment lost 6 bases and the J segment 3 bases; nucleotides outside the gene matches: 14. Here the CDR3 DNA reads TGTGCCAGCAGCCGACGGTCAGCGTGGGACAGGGACACCGGGGAGCTGTTTTTT. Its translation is CASSRRSAWDRDTGELFF.

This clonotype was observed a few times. The CDR3 DNA reads TGCGCCAGCAGCCACGGGACAGGGGGCACTGAGCAGTTCTTC. As protein: CASSHGTGGTEQFF. V and J are TRBV4-3 and TRBJ2-1, with 12 nucleotides matching TRBD1. The V segment lost 3 bases and the J segment 9 bases; nucleotides outside the gene matches: 3. The V gene's germline CDR1 is LGHNA and CDR2 YSLEER. This CDR3 comprises 14 residues.

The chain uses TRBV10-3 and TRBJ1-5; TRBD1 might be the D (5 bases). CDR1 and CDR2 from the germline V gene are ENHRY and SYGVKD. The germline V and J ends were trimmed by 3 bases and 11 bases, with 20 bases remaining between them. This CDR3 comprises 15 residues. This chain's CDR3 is CAISDRSGPSWAQHF. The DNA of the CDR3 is TGTGCCATCAGTGATCGTTCAGGGCCATCTTGGGCCCAGCATTTT.

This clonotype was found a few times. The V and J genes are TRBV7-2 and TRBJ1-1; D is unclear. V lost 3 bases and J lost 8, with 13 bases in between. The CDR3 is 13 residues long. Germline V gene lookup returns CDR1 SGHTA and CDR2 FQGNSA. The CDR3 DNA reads TGTGCCAGCAGCTTTACCCTAGTAACCGAAGCTTTCTTT. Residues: CASSFTLVTEAFF.

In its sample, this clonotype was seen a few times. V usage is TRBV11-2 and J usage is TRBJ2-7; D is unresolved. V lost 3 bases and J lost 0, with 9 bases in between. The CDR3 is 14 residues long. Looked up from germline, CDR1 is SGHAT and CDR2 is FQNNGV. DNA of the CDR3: TGTGCCAGCAGCTTGGGGTCCCTCTCCTACGAGCAGTACTTC. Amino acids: CASSLGSLSYEQYF.

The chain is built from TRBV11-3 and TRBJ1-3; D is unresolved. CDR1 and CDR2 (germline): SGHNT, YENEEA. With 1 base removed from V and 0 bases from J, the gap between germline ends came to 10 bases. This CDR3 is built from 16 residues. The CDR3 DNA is TGTGCCAGCAGCTTAGGGTACGGCACCTCTGGAAACACCATATATTTT. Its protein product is CASSLGYGTSGNTIYF.

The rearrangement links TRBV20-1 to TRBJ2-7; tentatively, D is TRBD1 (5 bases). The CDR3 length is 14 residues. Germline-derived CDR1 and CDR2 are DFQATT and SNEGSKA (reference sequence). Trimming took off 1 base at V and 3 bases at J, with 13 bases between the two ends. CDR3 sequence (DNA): TGCAGTGCTAGAGGCGTCAGGGAATTCTACGAGCAGTACTTC. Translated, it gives CSARGVREFYEQYF.

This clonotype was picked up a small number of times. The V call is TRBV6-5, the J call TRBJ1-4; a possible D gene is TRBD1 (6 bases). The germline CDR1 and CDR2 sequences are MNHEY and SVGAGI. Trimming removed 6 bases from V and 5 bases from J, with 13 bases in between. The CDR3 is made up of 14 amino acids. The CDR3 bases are TGTGCCAGCAGCCAAACGCAGGGGAATGAAAAACTGTTTTTT. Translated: CASSQTQGNEKLFF.

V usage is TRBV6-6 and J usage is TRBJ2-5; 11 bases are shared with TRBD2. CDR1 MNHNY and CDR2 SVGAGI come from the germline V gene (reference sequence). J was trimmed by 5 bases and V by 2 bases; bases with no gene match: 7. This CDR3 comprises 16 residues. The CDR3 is CASSYELAGAGETQYF. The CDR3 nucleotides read TGTGCCAGCAGTTACGAACTAGCGGGGGCTGGGGAGACCCAGTACTTC.

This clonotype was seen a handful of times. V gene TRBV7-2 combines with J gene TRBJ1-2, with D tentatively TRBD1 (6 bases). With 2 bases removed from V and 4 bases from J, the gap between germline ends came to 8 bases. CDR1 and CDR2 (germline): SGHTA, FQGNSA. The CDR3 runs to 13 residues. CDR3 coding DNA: TGTGCCAGCAGCTTACAGGGGTCCTATGGCTACACCTTC. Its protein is CASSLQGSYGYTF.

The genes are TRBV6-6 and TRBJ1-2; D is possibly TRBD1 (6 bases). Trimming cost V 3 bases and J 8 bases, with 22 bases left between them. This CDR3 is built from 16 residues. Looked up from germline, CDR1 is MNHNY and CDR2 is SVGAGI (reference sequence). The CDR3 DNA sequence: TGTGCCAGCAGTTATATCCCAGGGGAGGGCAAGGAGGGCTACACCTTC. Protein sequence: CASSYIPGEGKEGYTF.

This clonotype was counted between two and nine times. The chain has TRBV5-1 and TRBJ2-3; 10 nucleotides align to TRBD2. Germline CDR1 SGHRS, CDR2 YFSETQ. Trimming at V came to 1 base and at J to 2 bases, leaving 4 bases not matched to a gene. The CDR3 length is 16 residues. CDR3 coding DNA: TGCGCCAGCAGCTTGTCGCTAGCGGGGGACACAGATACGCAGTATTTT. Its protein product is CASSLSLAGDTDTQYF.

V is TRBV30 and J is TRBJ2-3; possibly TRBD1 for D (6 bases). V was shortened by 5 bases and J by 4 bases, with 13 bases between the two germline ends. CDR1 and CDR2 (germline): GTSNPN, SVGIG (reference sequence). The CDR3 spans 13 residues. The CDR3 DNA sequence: TGTGCCTGGGGACAGAAGGGCGCAGATACGCAGTATTTT. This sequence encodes CAWGQKGADTQYF.